The next 5 T cell receptor beta chains were all read from a single sample in a study of cytomegalovirus exposure and HLA in healthy donors. The PCR employed 60 Vbeta primers together with 13 Jbeta primers. The repertoire was sequenced with immunoSEQ multiplex PCR; TCRdb's copy has only in-frame clones and lacks some. This sample's clone table lists 180,000 or so clones. Sequencing was performed on PBMCs. The source is a boy aged 10-17 years in good health and CMV-seronegative.

The chain's CDR3 is CASSPTGSSYNSPLHF. DNA for the CDR3: TGTGCCAGCAGCCCAACAGGGAGCTCCTATAATTCACCCCTCCACTTT. The genes are TRBV7-9 and TRBJ1-6, with a tentative D call TRBD1 (6 bases). V lost 5 bases, J lost 0 bases, and 11 bases lay in between. Germline V gene data show CDR1 as SEHNR and CDR2 as FQNEAQ (reference sequence). This CDR3 has 16 residues.

This chain joins TRBV29-1 and TRBJ2-1; D is undetermined. CDR1 is SQVTM, CDR2 ANQGSEA, per germline. V shed 7 bases and J shed 5 bases, with 6 bases lying between them. This CDR3 is 10 amino acids long. The CDR3 bases are TGCAGCGCCGACAACAATGAGCAGTTCTTC. It yields the protein CSADNNEQFF.

The chain carries TRBV9 and TRBJ2-7; TRBD1 might be the D (6 bases). Trimming removed 3 bases from V and 2 bases from J, with 18 bases in between. The CDR3 length is 16 residues. Per the germline V gene, CDR1 is SGDLS and CDR2 is YYNGEE. The CDR3 DNA follows: TGTGCCAGCAGCGATGCCTCCGGGACACCCGCCTACGAGCAGTACTTC. Translation gives CASSDASGTPAYEQYF.

The V call is TRBV19, the J call TRBJ1-2; a possible D gene is TRBD1 (6 bases). The CDR3 extends over 15 amino acids. Trimming removed 6 bases from V and 8 bases from J, with 22 bases in between. Germline assignment: CDR1 LNHDA and CDR2 SQIVND (reference sequence). CDR3 DNA: TGTGCCAGTAGCTCCCCTAACAGGGCTCTTGGGGGCTACACCTTC. Protein sequence: CASSSPNRALGGYTF.

The rearrangement uses TRBV7-2 and TRBJ2-7; D gene ambiguous. The CDR3 consists of 12 residues. The germline V gene encodes CDR1 SGHTA and CDR2 FQGNSA. Trimming cost V 2 bases and J 3 bases, with 5 bases left between them. For the CDR3, the DNA is TGTGCCAGCAGCTTATCAGGCTACGAGCAGTACTTC. Translated, it gives CASSLSGYEQYF.